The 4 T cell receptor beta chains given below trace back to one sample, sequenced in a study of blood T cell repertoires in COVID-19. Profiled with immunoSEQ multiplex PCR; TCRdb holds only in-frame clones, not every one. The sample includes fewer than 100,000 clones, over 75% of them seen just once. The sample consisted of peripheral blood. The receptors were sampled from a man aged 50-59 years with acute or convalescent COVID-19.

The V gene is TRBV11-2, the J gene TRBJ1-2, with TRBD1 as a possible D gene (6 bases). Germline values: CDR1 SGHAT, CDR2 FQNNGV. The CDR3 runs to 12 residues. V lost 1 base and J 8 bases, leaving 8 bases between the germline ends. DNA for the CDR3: TGTGCCAGCAGCTTAGGAGGGGGAGGCTACACCTTC. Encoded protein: CASSLGGGGYTF.

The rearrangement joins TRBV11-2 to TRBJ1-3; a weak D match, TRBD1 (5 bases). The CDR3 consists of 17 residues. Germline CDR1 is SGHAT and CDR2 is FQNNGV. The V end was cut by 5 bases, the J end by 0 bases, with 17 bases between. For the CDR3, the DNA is TGTGCCAGCAGCCAATCCTGGGGGGACCACTCTGGAAACACCATATATTTT. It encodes CASSQSWGDHSGNTIYF.

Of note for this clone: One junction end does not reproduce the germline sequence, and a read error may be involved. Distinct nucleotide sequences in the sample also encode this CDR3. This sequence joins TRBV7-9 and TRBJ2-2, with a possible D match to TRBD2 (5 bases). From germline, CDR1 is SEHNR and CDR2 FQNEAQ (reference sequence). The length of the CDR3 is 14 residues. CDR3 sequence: CASSPPPGTGELFF. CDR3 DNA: TGTGCCAGCAGCCCTCCCCCGGGCACCGGGGAACTGTTTTTT.

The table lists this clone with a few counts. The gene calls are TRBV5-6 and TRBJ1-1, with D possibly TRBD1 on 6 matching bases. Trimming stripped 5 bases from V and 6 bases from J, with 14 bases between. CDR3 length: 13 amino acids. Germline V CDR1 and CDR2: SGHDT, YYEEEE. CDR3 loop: CASRPGAGAEAFF. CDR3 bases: TGTGCCAGCAGACCCGGGGCAGGGGCTGAAGCTTTCTTT.